These 21 T cell receptor beta chains originate from one sample sequenced in a study of neoadjuvant nivolumab and ipilimumab in lung cancer. Profiling relied on immunoSEQ multiplex PCR, and the TCRdb table lists in-frame clones only, not all of them. The table shows 40,000 to 55,000 clones, with roughly 91% occurring only once. The material sequenced was blood, taken before neoadjuvant nivolumab, alone or with ipilimumab. The receptor set was obtained from an adult with non-small cell lung cancer. Some clones in this sample may be carry-over from other donors' samples.

The rearrangement joins TRBV5-1 to TRBJ1-2; D gene unclear. The V gene's germline CDR1 is SGHRS and CDR2 YFSETQ. This CDR3 has 17 amino acids. V was shortened by 4 bases and J by 0 bases, with 19 bases between the two germline ends. In DNA form, the CDR3 reads TGCGCCAGCAGCCCGGATGGCTCTCGGGCAGCTAACTATGGCTACACCTTC. The encoded protein is CASSPDGSRAANYGYTF. The variable domain in full, with the rest retrieved from reference TRBV5-1 and TRBJ1-2, is KAGVTQTPRYLIKTRGQQVTLSCSPISGHRSVSWYQQTPGQGLQFLFEYFSETQRNKGNFPGRFSGRQFSNSRSEMNVSTLELGDSALYLCASSPDGSRAANYGYTFGSGTRLTVV.

The chain employs TRBV18 and TRBJ2-1; TRBD2 might be the D (6 bases). V lost 0 bases and J 7 bases, leaving 16 bases between the germline ends. From germline, CDR1 is KGHSH and CDR2 LQKENI. The CDR3 contains 16 residues. CDR3 DNA sequence: TGTGCCAGCTCACCACCTGGGCGGGGCTCCCGAAATGAGCAGTTCTTC. It is translated as CASSPPGRGSRNEQFF.

This clone was detected only once. The rearrangement joins TRBV29-1 to TRBJ2-3; D may be TRBD2 (7 bases). V was shortened by 0 bases and J by 5 bases, with 33 bases between the two germline ends. The CDR3 loop spans 21 amino acids. Germline V gene lookup returns CDR1 SQVTM and CDR2 ANQGSEA. The CDR3 reads CSVEDMGMGGRAVRTVDTQYF. The CDR3 DNA sequence: TGCAGCGTTGAAGATATGGGAATGGGGGGGCGCGCGGTAAGAACCGTAGATACGCAGTATTTT.

This chain joins TRBV5-4 and TRBJ2-3, with a tentative D call TRBD2 (6 bases). CDR3 length: 16 amino acids. In germline, CDR1 is SGHNT, CDR2 YYREEE (reference sequence). The ends were cut back, 4 bases at V and 6 bases at J, with 21 bases in the middle. The CDR3: CASSKPGLQVGDTQYF. CDR3 DNA: TGTGCCAGCAGCAAACCGGGACTTCAAGTGGGGGATACGCAGTATTTT.

The rearrangement joins TRBV29-1 to TRBJ1-1; the D is unclear. V shed 6 bases and J shed 4 bases, with 12 bases lying between them. This CDR3 region has 12 residues. Germline V lookup: CDR1 SQVTM, CDR2 ANQGSEA. In nucleotides, the CDR3 is TGCAGCGTAATACAGACGGTCACTGAAGCTTTCTTT. Its protein product is CSVIQTVTEAFF.

In its sample, this clone was seen once. This chain joins TRBV28 and TRBJ1-4; TRBD1 might be the D (6 bases). This CDR3 has 14 amino acids. Looked up from germline, CDR1 is MDHEN and CDR2 is SYDVKM. Deletions cut 5 bases from V and 5 bases from J, with 12 bases between. CDR3 protein: CASSEDSLNEKLFF. Here the CDR3 DNA reads TGTGCCAGCAGTGAGGACAGCCTAAATGAAAAACTGTTTTTT.

V gene TRBV10-3 combines with J gene TRBJ2-7; TRBD2 matches at 8 bases. The V gene end was trimmed by 1 base and the J gene end by 6 bases; junction bases not matched to a gene: 2. CDR1 is ENHRY and CDR2 is SYGVKD in the germline V gene. This CDR3 spans 13 amino acids. CDR3: CAISELAGGEQYF. In DNA, the CDR3 is TGTGCCATCAGTGAGTTGGCGGGAGGCGAGCAGTACTTC.

The rearrangement uses TRBV5-1 and TRBJ1-4; a possible D gene is TRBD1 (6 bases). Trimming cost V 0 bases and J 3 bases, with 9 bases left between them. This CDR3 is built from 15 residues. Germline-derived CDR1 and CDR2 are SGHRS and YFSETQ. The CDR3 is CASSLEGVPNEKLFF. Written as DNA, the CDR3 is TGCGCCAGCAGCTTGGAGGGGGTGCCTAATGAAAAACTGTTTTTT.

The V gene is TRBV7-2, the J gene TRBJ2-3; tentatively, D is TRBD1 (5 bases). The CDR3 has 13 residues. V was shortened by 8 bases and J by 4 bases, with 13 bases between the two germline ends. CDR1 is SGHTA and CDR2 is FQGNSA in the germline V gene. The CDR3 loop is CASGDWGADTQYF. The CDR3 DNA reads as TGTGCCAGCGGCGACTGGGGCGCAGATACGCAGTATTTT.

The chain recombines TRBV5-4 with TRBJ2-3; no firm D call. Germline assignment: CDR1 SGHNT and CDR2 YYREEE (reference sequence). The CDR3 has 14 residues. The V gene lost 0 bases and the J gene lost 2 bases, with 7 bases spanning the gap. The CDR3 spells CASSLGVTTDTQYF. The CDR3 region has the DNA TGTGCCAGCAGCTTGGGAGTCACCACAGATACGCAGTATTTT.

The J gene is TRBJ2-7, the V gene TRBV27; D gene ambiguous. The CDR3 sequence is 14 residues long. The germline V gene encodes CDR1 MNHEY and CDR2 SMNVEV (reference sequence). The V gene lost 5 bases and the J gene lost 5 bases, with 16 bases spanning the gap. CDR3 sequence: CASSERFYRDEQYF. The DNA for the CDR3 is TGTGCCAGCAGTGAGAGGTTTTACCGCGACGAGCAGTACTTC.

V gene TRBV5-1 combines with J gene TRBJ2-2; the match to TRBD1 covers 7 bases. Germline V gene data show CDR1 as SGHRS and CDR2 as YFSETQ. The CDR3 loop spans 16 amino acids. The V gene end was trimmed by 0 bases and the J gene end by 4 bases; junction bases not matched to a gene: 6. This chain's CDR3 is CASSLGATGTTGELFF. The CDR3 DNA follows: TGCGCCAGCAGCTTGGGGGCGACAGGGACCACCGGGGAGCTGTTTTTT.

The chain couples TRBV5-4 to TRBJ2-1; 8 nucleotides match TRBD2. The length of the CDR3 is 15 residues. With 3 bases clipped from V and 6 bases from J, the junction kept 8 bases outside the gene matches. Per germline, CDR1 SGHNT and CDR2 YYREEE (reference sequence). The CDR3 bases are TGTGCCAGCAGCTACACCGGGACTAGAGGCAATGAGCAGTTCTTC. Translation: CASSYTGTRGNEQFF.

This chain joins TRBV30 and TRBJ1-3, with D uncertain. The germline V and J ends were trimmed by 3 bases and 4 bases, with 1 base remaining between them. The CDR3 extends over 10 amino acids. Germline CDR1 GTSNPN, CDR2 SVGIG (reference sequence). In nucleotides, the CDR3 is TGTGCCTGGAGCGGAAACACCATATATTTT. It is translated as CAWSGNTIYF. Full variable domain (remainder filled in from reference TRBV30 and TRBJ1-3): SQTIHQWPATLVQPVGSPLSLECTVEGTSNPNLYWYRQAAGRGLQLLFYSVGIGQISSEVPQNLSASRPQDRQFILSSKKLLLSDSGFYLCAWSGNTIYFGEGSWLTVV.

V and J are TRBV30 and TRBJ2-3, with 8 bases fitting TRBD2. The CDR3 loop spans 15 amino acids. With V trimmed by 2 bases and J by 3 bases, 7 bases remained unmatched. From germline, CDR1 is GTSNPN and CDR2 SVGIG (reference sequence). The CDR3 reads CAWSISGSSTDTQYF. CDR3 bases: TGTGCCTGGAGTATCAGCGGGAGTTCAACAGATACGCAGTATTTT.

The chain carries TRBV4-1 and TRBJ2-1, with 7 bases aligning to TRBD2. Germline V lookup: CDR1 MGHRA, CDR2 YSYEKL. Unmatched junction bases numbered 6, after V lost 8 bases and J lost 2 bases. This CDR3 has 14 amino acids. The DNA of the CDR3 is TGCGCCAGCGCGGATCGGGGGGCCTACAATGAGCAGTTCTTC. Translated, it gives CASADRGAYNEQFF.

The V gene is TRBV10-3, the J gene TRBJ2-5; TRBD2 might be the D (5 bases). The germline gives CDR1 ENHRY, CDR2 SYGVKD. The CDR3 consists of 11 residues. Trimming took off 7 bases at V and 3 bases at J, with 6 bases between the two ends. CDR3 DNA sequence: TGTGCCATCAAAGCGGAAGAGACCCAGTACTTC. Translated: CAIKAEETQYF.

The chain recombines TRBV18 with TRBJ2-2; 10 nucleotides align to TRBD2. The CDR3 loop spans 16 amino acids. The ends lost 6 bases at V and 4 bases at J; junction bases unmatched: 8. The germline V gene has CDR1 KGHSH and CDR2 LQKENI. The CDR3 loop is CASSALAGGATGELFF. The CDR3 DNA reads TGTGCCAGCTCCGCCTTAGCGGGAGGAGCCACCGGGGAGCTGTTTTTT.

This chain uses TRBV6-6 with TRBJ2-6; D not certain. The CDR3 totals 13 residues. With 7 bases removed from V and 0 bases from J, the gap between germline ends came to 4 bases. The germline V gene encodes CDR1 MNHNY and CDR2 SVGAGI (reference sequence). CDR3 sequence (DNA): TGTGCCAGCAAGGGCTCTGGGGCCAACGTCCTGACTTTC. Translated, it gives CASKGSGANVLTF.

This rearrangement joins TRBV5-1 to TRBJ2-3, with 8 bases identical to TRBD2. The CDR3 totals 14 residues. V shed 6 bases, J shed 0 bases, and the junction held 3 bases outside the gene matches. Germline CDR1 is SGHRS and CDR2 is YFSETQ. DNA of the CDR3: TGCGCCAGCACGCTAGCGGGTAGCACAGATACGCAGTATTTT. It codes for CASTLAGSTDTQYF.

This clone was seen only once. CDR3 residues: CASSGGQGYYGYTF. The CDR3 region has the DNA TGCGCCAGCAGCGGGGGACAGGGGTACTATGGCTACACCTTC. The rearrangement links TRBV5-1 to TRBJ1-2; the match to TRBD1 covers 10 bases. V lost 4 bases and J lost 3; bases outside the gene matches: 3. This CDR3 has 14 amino acids. Germline CDR1 and CDR2: SGHRS and YFSETQ.